This T cell receptor beta chain emerged from a study of blood T cell repertoires in COVID-19. For the study at large: COVID-19 samples collected from the United States, Italy and Spain covered acute and convalescent phases. In each case, the material was cDNA or gDNA derived from T cells, B-cell-depleted T cells, or PBMCs.

Original methodology: Estimates of nucleated cell counts were drawn from the amplification of reference gene primers. Method: immunoSEQ multiplex PCR; TCRdb's copy keeps in-frame clones and lacks some. V, J and clone size reflect that table, while D and trimming were determined from the DNA. The profile covers 80,000 to 100,000 clones, with about nine tenths appearing a single time and around 1.5% taken by the ten largest. CDR3 length equals 17 residues. Trimming shortened V by 1 base and J by 0 bases, and 10 bases separated the two germline ends. Germline lookup yields CDR1 KGHSH and CDR2 LQKENI. This clone was counted a few times.

Sequencing was carried out using peripheral blood. V and J are TRBV18 and TRBJ1-6, with unresolved D. The sequence was collected from a human donor with active COVID-19. The donor label of this sample is uncertain. The CDR3 DNA follows: TGTGCCAGCTCACCACTCGCGGAGAGCTCCTATAATTCACCCCTCCACTTT. As protein: CASSPLAESSYNSPLHF.